This T cell receptor (beta chain) came from a study of graft-versus-host responses after intestinal transplantation. In the study overall: Recipients had transplants, and these were multivisceral, liver-intestinal, or isolated intestinal. The recipients all started with anti-thymocyte globulin induction and then took tacrolimus and steroids for approximately 3 years.

The protocol was immunoSEQ multiplex PCR, while the TCRdb copy is restricted to in-frame clones and leaves out a portion. Altogether almost 70,000 clones are present, over 85% being singletons, with the ten largest covering about 6.7%. The ends lost 5 bases at V and 5 bases at J; junction bases unmatched: 6. This CDR3 has 15 residues. CDR1 MGHDK and CDR2 SYGVNS come from the germline V gene. The clonotype was recovered from a human patient who received an intestinal transplant, so some T cells may come from the graft donor. The V and J genes are TRBV25-1 and TRBJ2-3; 11 nucleotides agree with TRBD2. The sample was bone marrow, taken roughly 780 days after intestinal transplantation. The CDR3 spells CASSMTSGAGDTQYF. The CDR3 DNA sequence: TGTGCCAGCAGTATGACTAGCGGGGCAGGAGATACGCAGTATTTT.